The clone carrying this T cell receptor (beta chain) came up a few times. The data derive from a study of blood T cell repertoires in COVID-19. Study-wide context: Collection of acute and convalescent COVID-19 samples took place in the United States, Italy and Spain. The analysed material was cDNA or gDNA that came from T cells, B-cell-depleted T cells, or PBMCs.

In the authors' workflow: Using reference gene primer amplification, nucleated cell counts were estimated. The protocol was immunoSEQ multiplex PCR, while the TCRdb copy is restricted to in-frame clones and leaves out a portion. D and trimming come from the DNA, and the V and J calls and clone size come from that table. The sample lists more than 55,000 clones, around 87% seen once, with approximately 6.9% in the top ten. The CDR3 is 16 amino acids. CDR1 MNHEY and CDR2 SVGEGT come from the germline V gene. Losses at the gene ends were 2 bases for V and 4 bases for J; bases not matched to a gene: 8. The TCR sequence derives from a man aged 55 to 70 with active or convalescent COVID-19. Sequences were obtained from peripheral blood. The chain joins TRBV6-2 or TRBV6-3 to TRBJ1-5, with 7 bases lining up with TRBD1. In DNA form, the CDR3 reads TGTGCCAGCAGTTACGAGAGGGGGCCGGCGAATCAGCCCCAGCATTTT. Translated, it gives CASSYERGPANQPQHF.